These 5 T cell receptor beta chains were all obtained from the same sample, sequenced in a study of technical replicates of blood from a handful of donors. Repertoires were generated with immunoSEQ multiplex PCR, while TCRdb's copy carries only in-frame clones and drops some. Seen here are around 68,000 clones, roughly 91% observed once, and the top ten hold under 0.45%. The sample comprised T cells isolated from PBMCs. The receptors here all came from a human donor in good health. Some clones in this sample may be carry-over from other donors' samples.

V is TRBV29-1 and J is TRBJ1-4, with D unclear. The CDR3 consists of 13 residues. Trimming took off 4 bases at V and 8 bases at J, with 14 bases between the two ends. From germline, CDR1 is SQVTM and CDR2 ANQGSEA. CDR3 nucleotide sequence: TGCAGCGTTGTTATAGCTCCGGAGGAAAAACTGTTTTTT. Translating it yields CSVVIAPEEKLFF.

V is TRBV7-9 and J is TRBJ2-5, with 8 nucleotides matching TRBD1. Germline-derived CDR1 and CDR2 are SEHNR and FQNEAQ (reference sequence). V lost 1 base, J lost 2 bases, and 6 bases stayed unmatched. This CDR3 has 16 residues. The CDR3 protein is CASSLVGRGRQETQYF. The CDR3 DNA reads as TGTGCCAGCAGCTTAGTGGGCAGGGGGCGGCAAGAGACCCAGTACTTC.

This clone appeared once. This chain joins TRBV10-3 and TRBJ2-2; D gene unclear. This CDR3 is 13 amino acids long. In germline, CDR1 is ENHRY, CDR2 SYGVKD. Trimming shortened V by 6 bases and J by 5 bases, and 10 bases separated the two germline ends. The CDR3 DNA reads as TGTGCCATCAGCGCAGAAGTAACCGGGGAGCTGTTTTTT. Its translation: CAISAEVTGELFF.

This chain uses TRBV7-8 with TRBJ2-3, with 13 bases identical to TRBD2. V was clipped by 6 bases and J by 4 bases; unmatched bases: 4. This CDR3 has 15 amino acids. Germline CDR1 SGHVS, CDR2 FQNEAQ. CDR3 nucleotide sequence: TGTGCCAGCAGAACACTAGCGGGGGGGCCAGATACGCAGTATTTT. Protein sequence: CASRTLAGGPDTQYF.

V gene TRBV7-6 combines with J gene TRBJ1-1; 10 bases match TRBD1. Germline V gene data show CDR1 as SGHVS and CDR2 as FNYEAQ. The CDR3 is 19 amino acids. Unmatched junction bases numbered 13, after V lost 0 bases and J lost 3 bases. As DNA, the CDR3 is TGTGCCAGCAGCTTAGCCACCCCCGGGGACAGGGGTTTAGACACTGAAGCTTTCTTT. As protein: CASSLATPGDRGLDTEAFF.